This T cell receptor beta chain is drawn from a study of glioma-infiltrating T cells. Details on this clonotype: Its antigen is unidentified. Being one base from a much bigger clone, this may be a read error.

The CDR3 extends over 13 amino acids. Germline CDR1 reads MDHEN; CDR2 reads SYDVKM. Regarding the study as a whole: Tissue-blood divergence was below expectation in non-neoplastic patients, above in gliomas. Very few CDR3 sequences were shared between tissue and blood.

The iRepertoire nested amplicon-rescue multiplex PCR amplified TCR alpha and beta CDR3s from RNA. One-step reverse transcription and amplification started from roughly 100-400 ng of tissue mRNA or PBMC total RNA. One entry per CDR3 protein results from TCRdb running MiXCR on the multiplex PCR reads. Of about 180,000 distinct CDR3 sequences listed, around 42% are singletons. The source is a human donor with low-grade glioma or glioblastoma, undergoing nonglioma brain surgery, or in good health (not recorded which). V and J are TRBV28 and TRBJ2-7; D may be TRBD1 (5 bases). The material sequenced was glioma tissue, nonneoplastic brain tissue, or PBMCs (not recorded which). CDR3 DNA: TGTGCCGGCAGTTCTCCAGGGCCCTACGAGCAGTACTTC. Amino acids: CAGSSPGPYEQYF.